These T cell receptor delta chains were read from a single sample in a study of gamma-delta chains in newborns, infants, children. TCRdb re-called the reads via CATT. The sample has just under 5,000 delta-chain clones, 3% to 3.5% seen once; the top ten hold roughly 13%. The sequencing sample was made of blood. These receptors were taken from a child who was a newborn, infant or young child, either healthy, febrile or measles-vaccinated (not recorded which). The CDR3 runs from the conserved cysteine through the conserved F or W. A D gene is named only where the DNA matches it firmly. Rows give clone size only sometimes, using once, few, many, or a class for an expanded clone.

TRDD3	NA	TRDV2	21	TRDJ3	TGTGCCTGTGACAAAGTACTGGGGGATACGCTAAGCTCCTGGGACACCCGACAGATGTTTTTC	CACDKVLGDTLSSWDTRQMFF
TRDD3	NA	TRDV2	17	TRDJ1	TGTGCCTGTGACACCGTACTGGGGGATACGTACACCGATAAACTCATCTTT	CACDTVLGDTYTDKLIF
TRDD3	few	TRDV2	19	TRDJ3	TGTGCCTGTGACCCAGTACTGGGGAAGAGCTCCTGGGGCACCCGACAGATGTTTTTC	CACDPVLGKSSWGTRQMFF
NA	few	TRDV2	21	TRDJ3	TGTGCCTGTGACACGATTCGAGAGGGACTGGGTGGCTCCTGGGACACCCGACAGATGTTTTTC	CACDTIREGLGGSWDTRQMFF
NA	few	TRAV29/DV5	13	TRDJ1	TGTGCAGCAAGCCCTGGGTACACCGATAAACTCATCTTT	CAASPGYTDKLIF
TRDD3	few	TRDV2	19	TRDJ3	TGTGCCTGTGACATTACTGGGGGATACGCCTCCTGGGACACCCGACAGATGTTTTTC	CACDITGGYASWDTRQMFF
TRDD3	NA	TRDV2	18	TRDJ3	TGTGCCTGTGACACTGGGGGATATCGCTCCTGGGACACCCGACAGATGTTTTTC	CACDTGGYRSWDTRQMFF
TRDD3	few	TRDV2	19	TRDJ3	TGTGCCTGTGACACCGGGGGATACGGGAGCTCCTGGGACACCCGACAGATGTTTTTC	CACDTGGYGSSWDTRQMFF
TRDD3	few	TRDV2	14	TRDJ1	TGTGCCTGTGACCCTGGGGGATACGCCGATAAACTCATCTTT	CACDPGGYADKLIF
TRDD3	few	TRDV2	21	TRDJ3	TGTGCCTGTGACCCTGTACTGGGGGATATTACGAGCTCCTGGGACACCCGACAGATGTTTTTC	CACDPVLGDITSSWDTRQMFF
TRDD3	few	TRDV1	17	TRDJ1	TGTGCTCTTGGGGAACCGTACTGGGGGATACGCATCGATAAACTCATCTTC	CALGEPYWGIRIDKLIF
TRDD3	large	TRDV2	14	TRDJ2	TGTGCCTGTGACACCGTGGGGGATACAGCACAACTCTTCTTT	CACDTVGDTAQLFF
TRDD3	few	TRDV2	19	TRDJ3	TGTGCCTGTGATACCGTAAGGGATACGCGCACCTGGGACACCCGACAGATGTTTTTC	CACDTVRDTRTWDTRQMFF
TRDD3	few	TRAV29/DV5	16	TRDJ1	TGTGCAGCAAGCGCGTGGCCACTGGGGGACACCGATAAACTCATCTTT	CAASAWPLGDTDKLIF
TRDD3	NA	TRDV2	18	TRDJ3	TGTGCCTGTGACACGGGGGGATACGCCTCCTGGGACACCCGACAGATGTTTTTC	CACDTGGYASWDTRQMFF
TRDD3	few	TRDV3	16	TRDJ2	TGTGCCTTTATACTGGGGGATATAGCTTTGACAACACAACTCTTCTTT	CAFILGDIALTTQLFF
TRDD3	few	TRDV2	15	TRDJ2	TGTGCCTGTGATTCACTGGGGGATACTACTGCACAACTCTTCTTT	CACDSLGDTTAQLFF
TRDD3	medium-sized	TRDV2	15	TRDJ2	TGTGCCTGTGACACCCTGGGGGATATGACAGCACAACTCTTCTTT	CACDTLGDMTAQLFF
TRDD3	NA	TRDV2	17	TRDJ1	TGTGCCTGTGATCCGGTACTGGGGATAAGGGACACCGATAAACTCATCTTT	CACDPVLGIRDTDKLIF
TRDD3	NA	TRDV2	19	TRDJ3	TGTGCCTGTGACACCTGGGGGATACAGAGCTCCTGGGACACCCGACAGATGTTTTTC	CACDTWGIQSSWDTRQMFF
TRDD3	NA	TRDV2	20	TRDJ3	TGTGCCTGTGACACGGTCGTGGGGGATACGAGCTCCTGGGACACCCGACAGATGTTTTTC	CACDTVVGDTSSWDTRQMFF
TRDD3	medium-sized	TRDV2	19	TRDJ3	TGTGCCTGTGACACCGTAGGGGGACTGGGGCCCTGGGACACCCGACAGATGTTTTTC	CACDTVGGLGPWDTRQMFF
TRDD3	NA	TRDV2	21	TRDJ3	TGTGCCTGTGACACCGTACTGGGGGATACCCCTAGCTCCTGTGACACCCGACAGATGTTTTTC	CACDTVLGDTPSSCDTRQMFF
TRDD3	NA	TRDV2	15	TRDJ2	TGTGCCTGTGACACCGTGGGGGATTTGGCAGCACAACTCTTCTTT	CACDTVGDLAAQLFF
TRDD3	few	TRDV2	18	TRDJ2	TGTGCCTGTGGCAGATTGGGGGATACCCGATTTTTGACAGCACAACTCTTCTTT	CACGRLGDTRFLTAQLFF
TRDD3	NA	TRDV2	14	TRDJ1	TGTGCCTGTGTCTCTGGGGGATACACCGATAAACTCATCTTT	CACVSGGYTDKLIF
TRDD3	few	TRDV2	14	TRDJ1	TGTGCCTGTGACCTACTGGGGGATATCGATAAACTCATCTTT	CACDLLGDIDKLIF
TRDD3	NA	TRDV2	15	TRDJ1	TGTGCCTGTGACACCGGGGGATTCCACACCGATAAACTCATCTTT	CACDTGGFHTDKLIF
NA	NA	TRDV2	16	TRDJ2	TGTGCCTGTGACACCGTGGGGACTGGGTTGACAGCACAACTCTTCTTT	CACDTVGTGLTAQLFF
TRDD3	NA	TRDV2	18	TRDJ3	TGTGCCTGTGACACTCTGGGGGATAAAGGCTGGGACACCCGACAGATGTTTTTC	CACDTLGDKGWDTRQMFF
TRDD3	few	TRDV2	17	TRDJ3	TGTGCCTGTGACGCTCTGGGGGACTCCTGGGACACCCGACAGATGTTTTTC	CACDALGDSWDTRQMFF
TRDD3	NA	TRDV2	25	TRDJ1	TGTGCCTGTGACACCTTCTTCTTCCTACGTGGACGCCCTACTGGGGGATACAGTCGAACCGATAAACTAATCTTT	CACDTFFFLRGRPTGGYSRTDKLIF
TRDD3	few	TRDV1	22	TRDJ1	TGTGCTCTTGGGAAGGGGCGTACCGTCCGGCCTGACTGGGGGATAGACACCGATAAACTCATCTTT	CALGKGRTVRPDWGIDTDKLIF
TRDD2	NA	TRDV1	17	TRDJ1	TGTGCTCTTGGGGAGGGCCTTCCTACGTTGAACACCGATAAACTCATCTTT	CALGEGLPTLNTDKLIF
TRDD3	few	TRDV2	20	TRDJ3	TGTGCCTGTGACACCGGGAACTGGGGGATACGATCCTGGGACACCCGACAGATGTTTTTC	CACDTGNWGIRSWDTRQMFF
TRDD3	few	TRDV2	18	TRDJ3	TGTGCCTGTGACGTACTGGGGGCAAGCTCCTGGGACACCCGACAGATGTTTTTC	CACDVLGASSWDTRQMFF
TRDD3	NA	TRDV2	18	TRDJ3	TGTGCCTGCGACACCCTGGGGGATAGCTCCTGGGACACCCGACAGATGTTTTTC	CACDTLGDSSWDTRQMFF
NA	few	TRDV2	17	TRDJ1	TGTGCCTGTGACTCTTTGGGGCCGAGGGGGAGCCCCGATAAGCTCATCTTT	CACDSLGPRGSPDKLIF
TRDD3	few	TRDV1	15	TRDJ1	TGTGCTCTTGGGGGTCCAGACTGGGGGATGCGTAAACTCATCTTT	CALGGPDWGMRKLIF
TRDD3	NA	TRDV2	18	TRDJ3	TGTGCCTGCGACACCGTGGGGGATACTACCTGGGACACCCGACAGATGTTTTTC	CACDTVGDTTWDTRQMFF
NA	few	TRDV2	14	TRDJ1	TGTGCCTGTGACACCTGGGGAAGCACCGATAAACTCATCTTT	CACDTWGSTDKLIF
TRDD3	NA	TRDV2	19	TRDJ3	TGTGCCTGTGACACCCTTCTGGGGGCCGACTCCTGGGACACCCGACAGATGTTTTTC	CACDTLLGADSWDTRQMFF
TRDD3	NA	TRDV2	23	TRDJ1	TGTGCCTGTGACACCGACTCCCAGTACTGGGGGATAGGACCCCTCTTCCCCACCGATAAACTCATCTTT	CACDTDSQYWGIGPLFPTDKLIF
TRDD3	few	TRDV1	19	TRDJ1	TGTGCTCTTGGGGAACTAACTACTGGGGGATATGTAGGTACCGATAAACTCATCTTT	CALGELTTGGYVGTDKLIF
TRDD3	NA	TRDV2	19	TRDJ3	TGTGCCTGTGACTTGCTTACTGGGGACAGCTCCTGGGACACCCGACAGATGTTTTTC	CACDLLTGDSSWDTRQMFF
TRDD3	few	TRAV29/DV5	22	TRDJ3	TGTGCAGCAAGCTATAAAAAGTACTGGGGGATCCCCTATCCAGGGGACACCCGACAGATGTTTTTC	CAASYKKYWGIPYPGDTRQMFF
TRDD3	NA	TRDV1	16	TRDJ2	TGTGCTCTTGGGGAAGGGGGGATACCTTTGACAGCACAACTCTTCTTT	CALGEGGIPLTAQLFF
TRDD3	few	TRDV1	16	TRDJ1	TGTGCTCTTGGGTACTGGGGGATAAAGTACACCGATAAACTCATCTTT	CALGYWGIKYTDKLIF
NA	NA	TRDV2	18	TRDJ3	TGTGCCTGTGACACATGGGGGCCAAGCTCCTGGGACACCCGACAGATGTTTTTC	CACDTWGPSSWDTRQMFF
NA	few	TRAV29/DV5	21	TRDJ1	NA	CSVLLCSKRIGGWGYTDKLIF
TRDD3	NA	TRDV2	15	TRDJ1	TGTGCCTGTGACAGGGGGATCCTCCTCGCCGATAAACTCATCTTT	CACDRGILLADKLIF
NA	few	TRDV2	17	TRDJ3	TGTGCCTGTGACACCGCGGGCGACTCCTGGGACACCCGACAGATGTTTTTC	CACDTAGDSWDTRQMFF
TRDD3	NA	TRDV2	21	TRDJ3	TGTGCCTGTGACACAGTACTGGGGGATACGCCGAGCTCCTGGGACACCCGACAGATGTTTTTC	CACDTVLGDTPSSWDTRQMFF
NA	medium-sized	TRDV2	16	TRDJ3	TGTGCCTGTGACACTTACGGCTCCTGGGACACCCGACAGATGTTTTTC	CACDTYGSWDTRQMFF
TRDD3	few	TRDV2	20	TRDJ3	TGTGCCCGTGACACCGTACTGGGGGATCCTCTTCGCTGGGACACCCGACAGATGTTTTTC	CARDTVLGDPLRWDTRQMFF
NA	NA	TRDV2	18	TRDJ3	TGTGCCTGTGACACCTGGGGGCCGAGCTCCTGGGACACCCGACAGATGTTTTTC	CACDTWGPSSWDTRQMFF
TRDD3	few	TRAV29/DV5	13	TRDJ1	TGTGCAGCACTGGGGGAGTACACCGATAAACTCATCTTT	CAALGEYTDKLIF
NA	few	TRDV1	18	TRDJ1	TGTGCTCTTGGGGATGTTACGTTTCGGGGACCGTACACCGATAAACTCATCTTT	CALGDVTFRGPYTDKLIF
TRDD3	medium-sized	TRDV2	15	TRDJ2	TGTGCCTGTGACCTACTGGGGGATTTGACAGCACAACTCTTCTTT	CACDLLGDLTAQLFF